Sequencing of this TCR beta chain was carried out in a study of blood T cell repertoires in COVID-19. Per the germline V gene, CDR1 is MDHEN and CDR2 is SYDVKM. This CDR3 is 14 amino acids long. The V and J ends lost 3 bases and 7 bases, in that order; junction bases with no gene match: 5. Participants, about 18 to 90 years old, spanned some 23 US areas. Participants had their cohort set by participant-reported clinical history. Those designated as exposed participants met a COVID-19 case within 2 weeks before study entry. As processed by the authors: Cell counts per sample came from amplifying reference gene primers. Profiled with immunoSEQ multiplex PCR; TCRdb holds only in-frame clones, not every one. The DNA was the basis for D and trimming; V, J and clone size are from that table. This repertoire shows around 170,000 clones, around 80% found once; its top ten account for approximately 15%.

The rearrangement links TRBV28 to TRBJ1-4; TRBD1 agrees at 7 bases. Specimen: PBMCs or T cells enriched from blood (not recorded which). The sequence derives from a man in his 60s who had been exposed to COVID-19. CDR3 in amino acids: CASSFDRASEKLFF. The CDR3 DNA reads TGTGCCAGCAGTTTTGACAGGGCCAGTGAAAAACTGTTTTTT.